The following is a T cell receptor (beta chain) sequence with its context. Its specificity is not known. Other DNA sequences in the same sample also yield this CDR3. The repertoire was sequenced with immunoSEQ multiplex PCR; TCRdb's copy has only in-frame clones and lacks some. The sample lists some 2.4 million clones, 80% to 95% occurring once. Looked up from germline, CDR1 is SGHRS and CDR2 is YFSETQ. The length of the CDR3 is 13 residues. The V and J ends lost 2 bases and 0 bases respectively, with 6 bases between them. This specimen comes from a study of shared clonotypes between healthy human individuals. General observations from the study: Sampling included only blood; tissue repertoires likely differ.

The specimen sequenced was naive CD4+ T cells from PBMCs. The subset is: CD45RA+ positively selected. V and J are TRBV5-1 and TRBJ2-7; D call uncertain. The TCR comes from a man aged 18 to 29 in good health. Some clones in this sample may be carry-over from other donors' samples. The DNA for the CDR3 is TGCGCCAGCAGCTTCGACCGCTCCTACGAGCAGTACTTC. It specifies CASSFDRSYEQYF.